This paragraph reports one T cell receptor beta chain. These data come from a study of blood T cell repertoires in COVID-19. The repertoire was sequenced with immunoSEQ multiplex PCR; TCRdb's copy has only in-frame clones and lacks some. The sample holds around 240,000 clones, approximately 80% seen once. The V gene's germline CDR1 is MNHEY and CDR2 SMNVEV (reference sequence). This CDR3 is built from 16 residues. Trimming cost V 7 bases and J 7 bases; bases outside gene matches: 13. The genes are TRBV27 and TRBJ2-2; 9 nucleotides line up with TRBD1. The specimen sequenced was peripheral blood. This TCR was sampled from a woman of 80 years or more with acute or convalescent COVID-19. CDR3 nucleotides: TGTGCCAGCACCACCCGGGACAGGGAGTCGGTCGGGGAGCTGTTTTTT. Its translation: CASTTRDRESVGELFF.